The 4 T cell receptor beta chains presented below share a single source sample, sequenced in a study of cytomegalovirus exposure and HLA in healthy donors. PCR primers comprised 60 Vbeta and 13 Jbeta primers. Generated by immunoSEQ multiplex PCR, the TCRdb table keeps only in-frame clones and is missing some. The top ten hold about 4.8% of the sample, which has around 200,000 clones, over 60% seen once. Material for sequencing was PBMCs. These receptors were obtained from a man aged 30-40 years in good health and CMV-seropositive.

This clone occurred once. The V and J genes are TRBV6-6 and TRBJ1-3; D is unclear. The CDR3 is 13 residues long. Germline values: CDR1 MNHNY, CDR2 SVGAGI (reference sequence). The V end lost 9 bases, the J end lost 0 bases, and 9 bases lay between the germline ends. As DNA, the CDR3 is TGTGCCAGAAGGACTCTCTCTGGAAACACCATATATTTT. Translated, it gives CARRTLSGNTIYF.

Turning to this clone: A junction boundary mismatches the germline segment, possibly from a read error. The chain carries TRBV6-5 and TRBJ2-5, with TRBD2 matching 14 bases. The CDR3 runs to 13 residues. Germline V gene data show CDR1 as MNHEY and CDR2 as SVGAGI. CDR3 coding DNA: TGTGCCAGCAGGGGGCGGACTAGCGGGGGGCCCAACTTC. This codes for CASRGRTSGGPNF.

V is TRBV19 and J is TRBJ2-7, with 9 bases matching TRBD2. V was pared by 10 bases and J by 4 bases, with 11 bases of the junction left unmatched. The CDR3 covers 14 residues. Germline-derived CDR1 and CDR2 are LNHDA and SQIVND (reference sequence). The CDR3, as DNA: TGTGCCACCTCACCGCGGGAGGGGGATTACGAGCAGTACTTC. Protein product: CATSPREGDYEQYF.

The rearrangement joins TRBV30 to TRBJ2-7; D is ambiguous. Trimming cost V 6 bases and J 6 bases, with 15 bases left between them. From germline, CDR1 is GTSNPN and CDR2 SVGIG (reference sequence). The CDR3 extends over 12 amino acids. The CDR3 bases are TGTGCCTGTTCCCCCCTAGGTCTCGAGCAGTACTTC. Translation gives CACSPLGLEQYF.